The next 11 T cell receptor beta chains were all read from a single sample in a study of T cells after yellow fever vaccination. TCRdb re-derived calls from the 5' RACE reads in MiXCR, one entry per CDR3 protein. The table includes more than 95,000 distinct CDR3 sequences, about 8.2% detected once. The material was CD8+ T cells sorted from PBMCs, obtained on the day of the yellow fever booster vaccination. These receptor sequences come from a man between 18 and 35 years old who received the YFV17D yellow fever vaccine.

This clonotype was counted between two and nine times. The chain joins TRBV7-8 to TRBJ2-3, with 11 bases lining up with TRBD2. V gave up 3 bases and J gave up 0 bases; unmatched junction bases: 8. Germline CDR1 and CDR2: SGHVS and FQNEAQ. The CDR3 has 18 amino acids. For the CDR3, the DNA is TGTGCCAGCAGCTTTATAGCGGGGGGGCCTATAAGCACAGATACGCAGTATTTT. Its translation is CASSFIAGGPISTDTQYF.

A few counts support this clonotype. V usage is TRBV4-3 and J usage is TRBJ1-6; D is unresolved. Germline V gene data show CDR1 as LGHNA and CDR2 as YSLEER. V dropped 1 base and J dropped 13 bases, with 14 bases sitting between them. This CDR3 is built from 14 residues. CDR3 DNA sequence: TGCGCCAGCAGCCAAGTGTGGGGAGGGTACCCCCTCCACTTT. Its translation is CASSQVWGGYPLHF.

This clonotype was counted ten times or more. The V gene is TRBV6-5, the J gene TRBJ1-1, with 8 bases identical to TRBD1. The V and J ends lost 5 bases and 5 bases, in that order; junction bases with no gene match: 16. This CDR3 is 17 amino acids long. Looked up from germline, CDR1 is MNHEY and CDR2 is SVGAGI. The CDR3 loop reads CASSPGQGREPGTEAFF. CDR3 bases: TGTGCCAGCAGTCCCGGACAGGGTAGGGAGCCGGGGACTGAAGCTTTCTTT.

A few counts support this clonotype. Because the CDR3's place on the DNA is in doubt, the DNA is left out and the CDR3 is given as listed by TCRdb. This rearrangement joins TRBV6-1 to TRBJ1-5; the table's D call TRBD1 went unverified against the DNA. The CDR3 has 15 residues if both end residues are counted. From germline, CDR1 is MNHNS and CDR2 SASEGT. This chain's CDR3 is CASILDRGRYQPQHF.

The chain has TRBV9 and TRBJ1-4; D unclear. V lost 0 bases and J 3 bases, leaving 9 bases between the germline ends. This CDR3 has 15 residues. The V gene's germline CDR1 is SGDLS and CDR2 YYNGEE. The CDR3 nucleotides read TGTGCCAGCAGCGTAGCGGGCAGCCCTAATGAAAAACTGTTTTTT. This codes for CASSVAGSPNEKLFF.

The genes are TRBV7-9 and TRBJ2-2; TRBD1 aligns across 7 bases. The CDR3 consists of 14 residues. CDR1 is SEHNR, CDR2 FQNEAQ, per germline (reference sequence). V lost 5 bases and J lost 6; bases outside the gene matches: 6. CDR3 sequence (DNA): TGTGCCAGCAGCGTAGGGACAGTTCCCGGGGAGCTGTTTTTT. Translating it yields CASSVGTVPGELFF.

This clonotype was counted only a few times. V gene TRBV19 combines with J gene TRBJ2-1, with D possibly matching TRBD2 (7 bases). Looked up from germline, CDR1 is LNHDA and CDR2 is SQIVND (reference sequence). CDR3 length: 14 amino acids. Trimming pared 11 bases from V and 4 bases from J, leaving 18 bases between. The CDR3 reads CAASIGGVYNEQFF. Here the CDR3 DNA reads TGTGCCGCCTCGATAGGGGGGGTTTACAATGAGCAGTTCTTC.

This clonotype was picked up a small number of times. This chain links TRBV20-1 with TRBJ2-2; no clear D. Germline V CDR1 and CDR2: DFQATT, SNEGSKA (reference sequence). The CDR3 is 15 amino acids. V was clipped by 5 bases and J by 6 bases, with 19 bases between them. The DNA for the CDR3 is TGCAGTGCTTTCGCTTTGGGCCCTTTGCCCGGGGAGCTGTTTTTT. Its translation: CSAFALGPLPGELFF.

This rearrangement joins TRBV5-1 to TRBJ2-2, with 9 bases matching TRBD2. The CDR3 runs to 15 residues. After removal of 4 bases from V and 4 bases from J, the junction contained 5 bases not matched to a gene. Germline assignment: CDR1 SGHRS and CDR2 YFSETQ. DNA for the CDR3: TGCGCCAGCAGCGGAGCGGGGGGTGGCACCGGGGAGCTGTTTTTT. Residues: CASSGAGGGTGELFF.

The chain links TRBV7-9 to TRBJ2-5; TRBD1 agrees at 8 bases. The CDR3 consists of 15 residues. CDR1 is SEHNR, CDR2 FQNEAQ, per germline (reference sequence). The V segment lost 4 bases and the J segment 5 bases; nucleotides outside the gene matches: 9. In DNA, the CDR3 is TGTGCCAGCAGCTCCCGGGACAGACAGGGGGAGACCCAGTACTTC. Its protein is CASSSRDRQGETQYF.

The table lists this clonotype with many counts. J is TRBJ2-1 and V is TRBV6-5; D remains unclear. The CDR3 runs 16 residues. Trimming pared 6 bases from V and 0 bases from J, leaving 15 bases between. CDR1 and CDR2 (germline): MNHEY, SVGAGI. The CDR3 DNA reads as TGTGCCAGCAGCCCCGAGCGCCTCAGCTCCTACAATGAGCAGTTCTTC. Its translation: CASSPERLSSYNEQFF.